This TCR beta chain comes out of a study of early T cells in non-severe SARS-CoV-2 infection. In TCRdb, the 5' RACE reads were re-called with MiXCR into one record per CDR3 protein. The sample lists around 29,000 distinct CDR3 sequences; less than 10% were seen once. The CDR3 contains 16 residues. CDR1 and CDR2 (germline): LGHDT, YNNKEL (reference sequence). With 0 bases removed from V and 9 bases from J, the gap between germline ends came to 20 bases. This clonotype was seen ten or more times. The chain couples TRBV3-1 to TRBJ1-1, with D maybe TRBD1 (5 bases). The sequenced sample consisted of whole blood. The TCR was taken from an adult who was a healthcare worker with PCR-confirmed SARS-CoV-2 infection or an uninfected control (not recorded which). CDR3 sequence: CASSQDVRTSRPQAFF. The CDR3 DNA follows: TGTGCCAGCAGCCAAGATGTTCGGACATCTCGACCCCAAGCTTTCTTT.